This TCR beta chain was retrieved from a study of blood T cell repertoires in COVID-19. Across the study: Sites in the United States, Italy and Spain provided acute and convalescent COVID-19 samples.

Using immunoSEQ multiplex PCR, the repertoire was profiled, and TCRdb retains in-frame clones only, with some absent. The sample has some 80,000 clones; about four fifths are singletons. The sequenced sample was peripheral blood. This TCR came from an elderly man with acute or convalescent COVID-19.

The DNA of the CDR3 is TGTGCCAGCAGCTCAACCCGACTAGCGGGAACAGATACGCAGTATTTT. Translated: CASSSTRLAGTDTQYF. This rearrangement joins TRBV3-1 (or the pseudogene TRBV3-2) to TRBJ2-3; 11 bases map to TRBD2. The CDR3 is made up of 16 amino acids. The germline V gene has CDR1 LGHDT and CDR2 YNNKEL (reference sequence). With 5 bases clipped from V and 3 bases from J, the junction kept 7 bases outside the gene matches.